The text below deals with one T cell receptor beta chain. In this sample, this clonotype turned up a few times. Its target antigen remains unknown. Base qualities are not provided; no much larger clone lies one nucleotide away. The data originate from a study of identical twins (dated by TCRdb to between 2015 and 2016). About the full investigation: TCR alpha and beta repertoires from monozygotic twins, unrelated adults of various ages and cord blood were deep-sequenced to test whether fetal clonotypes persist. Replicate twin experiments were performed at different times using different library preparation protocols to rule out contamination. The paper's findings and limits, for the study overall: Abundant cord blood beta clonotypes carried fewer insertions; young adult naive repertoires showed a weaker similar trend, while memory repertoires showed none. Compared with coincidental sharing between unrelated individuals, an excess of low generation-probability sequences was observed among out-of-frame TCR alpha sequences shared between twins. Out-of-frame TCR alpha sharing in monozygotic twins was systematically underestimated by recombination models, whereas sharing between unrelated individuals was in agreement with the recombination models. The excess sharing between twins in beta out-of-frame sequences was weaker because fewer shared sequences reduced the signal-to-noise ratio. Conclusions relied on cross-sectional statistical analysis, since the same donors could not be followed over many years. Invariant T cells such as MAIT and iNKT could partly confound zero-insertion analyses, although diverse VJ usage argued against such confounding for most clonotypes.

V loses 7 bases, J loses 3 bases, and the germline ends lie 13 bases apart. CDR1 and CDR2 were assigned from the germline V gene as SGDLS and YYNGEE. Taken from cysteine to phenylalanine, the CDR3 has 13 residues. Just the 39-base CDR3 DNA is kept, in frame starting at base 1. Preparation of the library involved 5' RACE. The sequencer was an Illumina HiSeq 2000. A universal primer binding site was introduced by template switching, and a unique molecular identifier was present in the final cDNA, enabling accurate counting of TCR cDNA molecules. First-strand cDNA for TCR alpha and beta chains was synthesized from specific primers in the conserved constant-segment region. To control for contamination, every cDNA library carried two barcodes: a SMART-Mk sample barcode plus Illumina barcodes. Two successive PCR steps introduced TruSeq adapter sequences along with Illumina sample barcodes. TCR alpha and beta cDNA libraries were sequenced on the Illumina HiSeq platform with custom primers. The study's processing was this. MiGEC was used to process raw reads and extract unique molecular identifiers, and MiXCR was used to find CDR3 positions. Recombination models were inferred per individual with the repgenHMM and IGoR tools using an EM algorithm. Shared clonotype analysis was performed with the tcR package in R, normalizing sharing by the product of cloneset sizes. Out-of-frame nonproductive sequences were analyzed to study raw recombination free of thymic and clonal selection effects. TCRdb's own reprocessing of the public reads used fastp at Q25 and MiXCR and kept productive beta chains. Rows matching on CDR3 protein sequence are summarized as one entry with the most common DNA and genes. The V and J calls follow TCRdb's processing rather than the paper's. In all, the sample holds around 1.7 million distinct CDR3 sequences, and under 35% of those were seen once. The top ten hold 0.27% of the sample.

Every donor was a healthy Caucasian. The sample comprised cord blood. This receptor was identified in a newborn girl in good health. This sequence uses TRBV9 and TRBJ1-2, with the D gene uncertain. CDR3 protein: CASYHGPDYGYTF. Here is the DNA: TGTGCCAGCTACCACGGGCCCGACTATGGCTACACCTTC.